Below, 15 T cell receptor beta chains from the same sample are listed, as sequenced in a study of chemoradiotherapy in HPV16-positive cancers. Assay used: immunoSEQ multiplex PCR; TCRdb lists only in-frame clones, some missing. The data hold thousands of clones, with about 81% observed a single time. The sequences come from tumor tissue, collected from a patient who underwent chemoradiotherapy. All receptors derive from a human donor with HPV-associated anogenital cancer.

This chain connects TRBV18 to TRBJ2-7; 9 nucleotides agree with TRBD2. In germline, CDR1 is KGHSH, CDR2 LQKENI. The CDR3 totals 14 residues. V shed 3 bases and J 4 bases; nucleotides not matched to a gene: 4. CDR3 nucleotides: TGTGCCAGCTCACCGGGACTAGCCATATACGAGCAGTACTTC. Its protein is CASSPGLAIYEQYF.

This chain connects TRBV6-5 to TRBJ1-5; no reliable D call. The V and J ends lost 6 bases and 9 bases respectively, with 6 bases between them. This CDR3 spans 10 amino acids. Per germline, CDR1 MNHEY and CDR2 SVGAGI. Here the CDR3 DNA reads TGTGCCAGCAGACTACGGCCCCAGCATTTT. This translates into CASRLRPQHF.

V usage is TRBV4-1 and J usage is TRBJ1-2; TRBD1 agrees at 10 bases. This CDR3 has 15 residues. Per the germline V gene, CDR1 is MGHRA and CDR2 is YSYEKL. Germline trimming cut 4 bases from V and 8 bases from J; bases unmatched to any gene: 10. The CDR3 reads CASSRGSGTGEGYTF. In nucleotides, the CDR3 is TGCGCCAGCAGCCGAGGGTCCGGGACAGGGGAAGGCTACACCTTC.

This clone was seen a handful of times. The chain carries TRBV27 and TRBJ1-1; D might be TRBD1 (6 bases). Germline assignment: CDR1 MNHEY and CDR2 SMNVEV (reference sequence). The CDR3 sequence is 16 residues long. V lost 2 bases, J lost 5 bases, and 18 bases lay in between. The CDR3 DNA sequence: TGTGCCAGCAGTTTAGTGAGTGGGGGCCTAAGGACTGAAGCTTTCTTT. Protein: CASSLVSGGLRTEAFF.

The rearrangement joins TRBV7-9 to TRBJ1-2; D ambiguous. CDR1 SEHNR and CDR2 FQNEAQ come from the germline V gene (reference sequence). Between the trimmed V and J ends, which lost 4 bases and 2 bases, there was a span of 2 bases. The CDR3 is 11 residues long. The CDR3 is CASSYNYGYTF. The CDR3 nucleotides read TGTGCCAGCAGCTACAACTATGGCTACACCTTC.

This chain uses TRBV7-2 with TRBJ1-2; perhaps TRBD1 as D (6 bases). The CDR3 loop spans 15 amino acids. Trimming left V 5 bases short and J 5 bases short, with 18 bases between. From germline, CDR1 is SGHTA and CDR2 FQGNSA. CDR3 region: CASSPAATGRYGYTF. The DNA of the CDR3 is TGTGCCAGCAGCCCAGCGGCGACAGGAAGATATGGCTACACCTTC.

This chain connects TRBV28 to TRBJ2-5; TRBD2 aligns across 8 bases. Per germline, CDR1 MDHEN and CDR2 SYDVKM. V was pared by 2 bases and J by 5 bases, with 16 bases of the junction left unmatched. This CDR3 contains 18 residues. CDR3 loop: CASSLRAGGGVSAETQYF. In DNA, the CDR3 is TGTGCCAGCAGTTTAAGGGCGGGGGGTGGAGTCTCGGCGGAGACCCAGTACTTC.

The V and J genes are TRBV11-2 and TRBJ1-4, with D maybe TRBD1 (5 bases). Trimming removed 1 base at V and 7 bases at J, with 16 bases between. The CDR3 consists of 16 residues. CDR1 and CDR2 (germline): SGHAT, FQNNGV. The CDR3 DNA is TGTGCCAGCAGCTTAGTACCGGGGAGGGGAGGTGAAAAACTGTTTTTT. It yields the protein CASSLVPGRGGEKLFF.

This chain uses TRBV7-2 with TRBJ2-3; the match to TRBD2 covers 8 bases. V was pared by 5 bases and J by 2 bases, with 12 bases of the junction left unmatched. This CDR3 spans 17 amino acids. In germline, CDR1 is SGHTA, CDR2 FQGNSA. The CDR3 here is CASSPRGGGTFTDTQYF. DNA of the CDR3: TGTGCCAGCAGCCCCCGAGGCGGGGGGACTTTCACAGATACGCAGTATTTT.

This sequence joins TRBV9 and TRBJ2-5; D may correspond to TRBD1 or TRBD2 (6 bases each). Trimming shortened V by 0 bases and J by 6 bases, and 12 bases separated the two germline ends. Germline CDR1 is SGDLS and CDR2 is YYNGEE. The CDR3 sequence is 14 residues long. CDR3: CASSVEGGAQTQYF. The CDR3 coding sequence is TGTGCCAGCAGCGTAGAGGGGGGCGCCCAGACCCAGTACTTC.

The chain uses TRBV15 and TRBJ1-2; no clear D. The germline CDR1 and CDR2 sequences are LNHNV and YYDKDF (reference sequence). CDR3 length: 14 amino acids. V was shortened by 0 bases and J by 11 bases, with 16 bases between the two germline ends. The CDR3 loop is CATSRDLETPRYTF. Here the CDR3 DNA reads TGTGCCACCAGCAGAGATCTAGAGACGCCGCGTTACACCTTC.

A single count supports this clone. This chain joins TRBV6-5 and TRBJ1-6; 10 bases map to TRBD1. Germline loops: CDR1 MNHEY, CDR2 SVGAGI. V lost 2 bases and J lost 6; bases outside the gene matches: 4. The CDR3 has 16 residues. The CDR3 protein is CASSYGWDRGNSPLHF. CDR3 DNA sequence: TGTGCCAGCAGTTACGGCTGGGACAGGGGTAATTCACCCCTCCACTTT.

The rearrangement joins TRBV4-1 to TRBJ2-3; 15 bases are a match to TRBD2. V was clipped by 4 bases and J by 2 bases; unmatched bases: 10. Per germline, CDR1 MGHRA and CDR2 YSYEKL. The CDR3 covers 19 residues. This chain's CDR3 is CASSPGTSGGYHPTDTQYF. CDR3 nucleotides: TGCGCCAGCAGCCCTGGGACTAGCGGGGGGTATCACCCCACAGATACGCAGTATTTT.

This sequence joins TRBV19 and TRBJ2-3; TRBD2 is a possible D gene (5 bases). V was shortened by 0 bases and J by 2 bases, with 9 bases between the two germline ends. The CDR3 covers 15 residues. Germline V CDR1 and CDR2: LNHDA, SQIVND (reference sequence). DNA for the CDR3: TGTGCCAGTAGTATAGATGCGAGGGCCACAGATACGCAGTATTTT. Residues: CASSIDARATDTQYF.

The V call is TRBV11-3, the J call TRBJ1-1; D is ambiguous. V was clipped by 0 bases and J by 2 bases, with 10 bases between them. Germline lookup yields CDR1 SGHNT and CDR2 YENEEA. The CDR3 is 15 residues long. CDR3 DNA: TGTGCCAGCAGCTTAGATTCGAGACCCAACACTGAAGCTTTCTTT. Protein product: CASSLDSRPNTEAFF. Complete variable domain (other parts from reference TRBV11-3 and TRBJ1-1): EAGVVQSPRYKIIEKKQPVAFWCNPISGHNTLYWYLQNLGQGPELLIRYENEEAVDDSQLPKDRFSAERLKGVDSTLKIQPAELGDSAVYLCASSLDSRPNTEAFFGQGTRLTVV.